The present TCR beta chain was sequenced within a study of blood T cells in healthy people across ages. The CDR3 has 14 residues. CDR1 is MNHEY and CDR2 is SMNVEV in the germline V gene (reference sequence). With 4 bases removed from V and 0 bases from J, the gap between germline ends came to 10 bases. A J-beta primer mix and a sample-barcoded 5' primer were used in a second PCR of roughly 7 to 12 cycles. Each CDR3 protein is one row after TCRdb ran MiXCR on the 5' RACE reads. The table includes 550,000 to 600,000 distinct CDR3 sequences, roughly 48% detected once. Findings of the study overall: Older age coincided with a roughly linear decline in TCR beta diversity per million T cells.

This clonotype was picked up a small number of times. No antigen is known for it. The sequence came from a man of 80 years or more in good health. V is TRBV27 and J is TRBJ2-7; D is unresolved. The sample comprised blood. Written as DNA, the CDR3 is TGTGCCAGCAGTTCCGGCCGCAACTCCTACGAGCAGTACTTC. This codes for CASSSGRNSYEQYF.